The 25 T cell receptor beta chains below all came from one sample that was sequenced in a study of blood T cell repertoires in COVID-19 (dated by TCRdb to about 2020). The receptor library was made with the immunoSEQ multiplex PCR assay. The immuneACCESS repertoire file appears here via TCRdb, limited to in-frame rearrangements. These files lack a portion of the clones; in checked studies, under half of the deficit traces to unresolved V genes, and the cause of the others is not known. The sample yields under 300,000 clones; roughly 90% were counted once. Of the sample, approximately 12% falls within the top ten clones. The sequenced sample consisted of peripheral blood. Receptor source: a woman aged 25 to 39 with COVID-19, enrolled during active disease.

This clone was observed a few times. The V gene is TRBV6-6, the J gene TRBJ1-1, with 7 bases lining up with TRBD1. Trimming cost V 6 bases and J 0 bases; bases outside gene matches: 4. Per the germline V gene, CDR1 is MNHNY and CDR2 is SVGAGI (reference sequence). CDR3 length: 14 amino acids. CDR3 bases: TGTGCCAGCAGGGTCGACAGGGTGAACACTGAAGCTTTCTTT. Amino acid sequence: CASRVDRVNTEAFF.

This clone was observed a handful of times. This rearrangement joins TRBV7-2 to TRBJ2-7; 8 bases fit TRBD2. This CDR3 is 14 amino acids long. The germline gives CDR1 SGHTA, CDR2 FQGNSA. The V gene end was trimmed by 3 bases and the J gene end by 0 bases; junction bases not matched to a gene: 1. CDR3 sequence: CASSFSGSSYEQYF. The DNA for the CDR3 is TGTGCCAGCAGCTTCAGCGGGAGCTCCTACGAGCAGTACTTC.

The rearrangement uses TRBV11-3 and TRBJ2-5; no clear D gene. This CDR3 has 13 residues. The germline CDR1 and CDR2 sequences are SGHNT and YENEEA. The germline V and J ends were trimmed by 1 base and 5 bases, with 8 bases remaining between them. The CDR3 DNA reads TGTGCCAGCAGCTTAGGGAGATTGGAGACCCAGTACTTC. Translated, it gives CASSLGRLETQYF.

The chain employs TRBV2 and TRBJ1-5; 10 bases fit TRBD1. V shed 5 bases and J 0 bases; nucleotides not matched to a gene: 7. CDR1 SNHLY and CDR2 FYNNEI come from the germline V gene. The CDR3 is 17 residues long. The CDR3 protein is CASSSSGTGVSNQPQHF. The CDR3 DNA follows: TGTGCCAGCAGTAGCTCCGGGACAGGGGTTAGCAATCAGCCCCAGCATTTT.

The chain has TRBV27 and TRBJ1-6; D is unresolved. Germline V CDR1 and CDR2: MNHEY, SMNVEV (reference sequence). There are 14 residues in the CDR3. V lost 6 bases and J 6 bases, leaving 12 bases between the germline ends. CDR3 coding DNA: TGTGCCAGCAGCCAGCGTTTCCCTAATTCACCCCTCCACTTT. Residues: CASSQRFPNSPLHF.

The chain uses TRBV30 and TRBJ2-2; 12 bases map to TRBD2. Germline CDR1 is GTSNPN and CDR2 is SVGIG (reference sequence). Trimming cost V 4 bases and J 5 bases; bases outside gene matches: 5. The CDR3 sequence is 15 residues long. CDR3 nucleotides: TGTGCCTGGACAGGGCTAGCGGGGGGGACCGGGGAGCTGTTTTTT. The encoded protein is CAWTGLAGGTGELFF.

In its sample, this clone was seen a few times. V is TRBV5-4 and J is TRBJ2-7; 9 bases line up with TRBD1. This CDR3 comprises 16 residues. Trimming took 4 bases from V and 2 from J; bases not matched to a gene: 10. CDR1 and CDR2 from the germline V gene are SGHNT and YYREEE (reference sequence). The CDR3 sequence is CASSRPGQGNTYEQYF. The CDR3 bases are TGTGCCAGCAGCCGGCCGGGACAGGGTAACACCTACGAGCAGTACTTC.

CDR3 nucleotides: TGTGCCACCAGCAGAGATCGGGACAGGGCCTTGATTTCCTATGGCTACACCTTC. Encoded protein: CATSRDRDRALISYGYTF. V is TRBV15 and J is TRBJ1-2, with 9 nucleotides matching TRBD1. The CDR3 has 18 amino acids. V shed 0 bases and J 4 bases; nucleotides not matched to a gene: 12. Germline V gene data show CDR1 as LNHNV and CDR2 as YYDKDF (reference sequence).

V and J are TRBV13 and TRBJ2-5; 8 nucleotides match TRBD2. With V trimmed by 5 bases and J by 4 bases, 9 bases remained unmatched. CDR3 length equals 15 residues. Germline assignment: CDR1 PRHDT and CDR2 FYEKMQ (reference sequence). The CDR3 nucleotides are TGTGCCAGCAGCCTCACGACTAGCGTGGCAGAGACCCAGTACTTC. This sequence encodes CASSLTTSVAETQYF.

With respect to this clone: Different DNA sequences within this sample yield the same CDR3. The genes are TRBV2 and TRBJ1-2; D is unclear. The CDR3 loop spans 13 amino acids. The germline CDR1 and CDR2 sequences are SNHLY and FYNNEI. Trimming removed 2 bases from V and 4 bases from J, with 8 bases in between. The CDR3 sequence: CASSERQVYGYTF. DNA for the CDR3: TGTGCCAGCAGTGAACGGCAGGTCTATGGCTACACCTTC.

The V call is TRBV4-1, the J call TRBJ1-4, with D possibly being TRBD1 (6 bases). CDR3 length equals 17 residues. V was cut by 0 bases and J by 7 bases, with 18 bases left in between. Germline V gene sequence: CDR1 MGHRA, CDR2 YSYEKL. The CDR3: CASSQDGRTERFEKLFF. In DNA form, the CDR3 reads TGCGCCAGCAGCCAAGATGGTAGGACAGAAAGATTTGAAAAACTGTTTTTT.

The genes are TRBV6-5 and TRBJ1-1; D ambiguous. Trimming removed 0 bases from V and 8 bases from J, with 7 bases in between. Per the germline V gene, CDR1 is MNHEY and CDR2 is SVGAGI. This CDR3 contains 12 residues. As DNA, the CDR3 is TGTGCCAGCAGTTACTCCGGCGGCGAAGCTTTCTTT. Translation: CASSYSGGEAFF.

The chain employs TRBV6-5 and TRBJ2-7; D not certain. V lost 6 bases to trimming and J lost 6 bases, with 15 bases between them. Per germline, CDR1 MNHEY and CDR2 SVGAGI. The CDR3 contains 13 residues. CDR3 region: CASSKSEAAEQYF. DNA of the CDR3: TGTGCCAGCAGCAAAAGCGAGGCAGCCGAGCAGTACTTC.

The chain couples TRBV5-1 to TRBJ1-2, with TRBD1 identical over 11 bases. Trimming removed 1 base from V and 6 bases from J; junction bases left unmatched: 11. CDR3 length: 17 amino acids. CDR1 and CDR2 from the germline V gene are SGHRS and YFSETQ. CDR3 nucleotides: TGCGCCAGCAGCTTGTCCGGACAGGGGGCAAGTATGGATGGCTACACCTTC. It is translated as CASSLSGQGASMDGYTF.

The chain uses TRBV29-1 and TRBJ2-3; D perhaps matches TRBD1 (6 bases). V was clipped by 7 bases and J by 1 base, with 9 bases between them. The V gene's germline CDR1 is SQVTM and CDR2 ANQGSEA. The CDR3 has 12 amino acids. Here the CDR3 DNA reads TGCAGCGGAGGGGGAGGCACAGATACGCAGTATTTT. Translating gives CSGGGGTDTQYF.

The chain is built from TRBV3-1 (or the pseudogene TRBV3-2) and TRBJ2-3; perhaps TRBD2 as D (6 bases). Germline V gene lookup returns CDR1 LGHDT and CDR2 YNNKEL (reference sequence). V was trimmed by 1 base and J by 4 bases, leaving 12 bases between them. CDR3 length: 15 residues. The CDR3 here is CASSQGALASDTQYF. Here the CDR3 DNA reads TGTGCCAGCAGCCAAGGGGCCCTAGCGTCAGATACGCAGTATTTT.

The V and J genes are TRBV2 and TRBJ2-7; weak D call: TRBD1 (5 bases). This CDR3 is built from 14 residues. The V gene's germline CDR1 is SNHLY and CDR2 FYNNEI. The V gene lost 2 bases and the J gene lost 3 bases, with 11 bases spanning the gap. This CDR3 is CASSELGRGYEQYF. As DNA, the CDR3 is TGTGCCAGCAGTGAATTGGGTAGGGGCTACGAGCAGTACTTC.

This clone was found a few times. The chain has TRBV19 and TRBJ1-2, with D possibly TRBD1 on 6 matching bases. The CDR3 consists of 15 residues. V was pared by 1 base and J by 0 bases, with 9 bases between. Germline-derived CDR1 and CDR2 are LNHDA and SQIVND (reference sequence). The DNA of the CDR3 is TGTGCCAGTAGTATAGGCCACAGGGCTAACTATGGCTACACCTTC. This gives the protein CASSIGHRANYGYTF.

The CDR3 sequence is CASSQDRGRQGGGYTF. The CDR3 DNA reads as TGTGCCAGCAGCCAAGATAGAGGCCGACAGGGCGGTGGCTACACCTTC. The chain has TRBV3-1 (or the pseudogene TRBV3-2) and TRBJ1-2; the match to TRBD1 covers 7 bases. V shed 0 bases and J 7 bases; nucleotides not matched to a gene: 11. The CDR3 loop spans 16 amino acids. Germline CDR1 reads LGHDT; CDR2 reads YNNKEL (reference sequence).

This chain links TRBV7-6 with TRBJ1-5; no clear D. This CDR3 comprises 15 residues. With 5 bases removed from V and 4 bases from J, the gap between germline ends came to 15 bases. From germline, CDR1 is SGHVS and CDR2 FNYEAQ. The chain's CDR3 is CASSLMGGGNQPQHF. Here the CDR3 DNA reads TGTGCCAGCAGCCTAATGGGTGGCGGTAATCAGCCCCAGCATTTT.

This chain links TRBV15 with TRBJ2-5; 9 nucleotides align to TRBD2. Looked up from germline, CDR1 is LNHNV and CDR2 is YYDKDF (reference sequence). The CDR3 has 15 amino acids. Germline trimming cut 4 bases from V and 4 bases from J; bases unmatched to any gene: 7. CDR3 bases: TGTGCCACCAGCACGCCAGCGGGGGGAGGAGAGACCCAGTACTTC. Its translation: CATSTPAGGGETQYF.

This rearrangement joins TRBV29-1 to TRBJ1-3, with TRBD1 identical over 9 bases. This CDR3 is 15 amino acids long. CDR1 and CDR2 from the germline V gene are SQVTM and ANQGSEA. The V gene end was trimmed by 3 bases and the J gene end by 5 bases; junction bases not matched to a gene: 8. CDR3 nucleotide sequence: TGCAGCGTTGAGGTGGGACAGGGAGAACGAAACACCATATATTTT. This gives the protein CSVEVGQGERNTIYF. Combining the CDR3 with reference TRBV29-1 and TRBJ1-3 gives the whole variable domain SAVISQKPSRDICQRGTSLTIQCQVDSQVTMMFWYRQQPGQSLTLIATANQGSEATYESGFVIDKFPISRPNLTFSTLTVSNMSPEDSSIYLCSVEVGQGERNTIYFGEGSWLTVV.

The rearrangement uses TRBV6-4 and TRBJ1-6, with D perhaps matching TRBD1 (6 bases). Trimming removed 7 bases at V and 8 bases at J, with 9 bases between. Germline V lookup: CDR1 MRHNA, CDR2 SNTAGT. The CDR3 is made up of 12 amino acids. The chain's CDR3 is CASNHRDSPLHF. Here the CDR3 DNA reads TGTGCCAGCAATCACAGGGATTCACCCCTCCACTTT.

The CDR3 protein is CASSYGTLGRMNTEAFF. Written as DNA, the CDR3 is TGTGCCAGCAGTTATGGGACGCTCGGGAGAATGAACACTGAAGCTTTCTTT. This chain uses TRBV6-2 or TRBV6-3 with TRBJ1-1, with D maybe TRBD1 (5 bases). This CDR3 has 17 residues. The germline CDR1 and CDR2 sequences are MNHEY and SVGEGT. V lost 3 bases and J lost 0, with 17 bases in between.

This clone has only one observation. The rearrangement uses TRBV4-1 and TRBJ2-7; TRBD1 aligns across 7 bases. J lost 4 bases, V lost 5 bases, and 11 bases had no gene match. CDR3 length: 15 residues. Germline assignment: CDR1 MGHRA and CDR2 YSYEKL. The CDR3 loop is CASSDGPGQSYEQYF. The CDR3 nucleotides are TGCGCCAGCAGCGACGGTCCGGGACAGTCATACGAGCAGTACTTC.